This T cell receptor beta chain comes out of a study of blood T cell repertoires in COVID-19. A remark on this clone: Other DNA sequences in the same sample also yield this CDR3.

In the authors' workflow: From reference gene primer amplification, estimates of nucleated cell counts were derived. The method was immunoSEQ multiplex PCR; TCRdb's version includes in-frame clones alone and lacks a portion of them. V, J and clone size were drawn from that table, and D and trimming were deduced from the DNA. This table holds some 300,000 clones, around 87% found once. Trimming cost V 3 bases and J 0 bases, with 11 bases left between them. The CDR3 is 15 residues long. CDR1 is SGHRS, CDR2 YFSETQ, per germline. The rearrangement joins TRBV5-1 to TRBJ2-3; TRBD2 might be the D (6 bases). The clonotype originates from a man between 70 and 80 years old with acute or convalescent COVID-19. Material: peripheral blood. CDR3 residues: CASSWGAGSTDTQYF. The CDR3 DNA follows: TGCGCCAGCAGCTGGGGCGCGGGAAGCACAGATACGCAGTATTTT.